These 31 T cell receptor beta chains came from one sample sequenced in a study of graft-versus-host responses after intestinal transplantation. Antigens for these TCRs are unknown. The protocol was immunoSEQ multiplex PCR, while the TCRdb copy is restricted to in-frame clones and leaves out a portion. This table has more than 85,000 clones, about 92% appearing once. This material consisted of unstimulated CD8+ T cells sorted from spleen or lymph node cells, taken before intestinal transplant. These receptors were taken from a human donor who received an intestinal transplant.

The chain has TRBV6-5 and TRBJ1-6; D possibly corresponds to TRBD1 (6 bases). Germline V CDR1 and CDR2: MNHEY, SVGAGI. There are 16 residues in the CDR3. Trimming removed 0 bases at V and 0 bases at J, with 6 bases between. In DNA, the CDR3 is TGTGCCAGCAGTTACTCGGACAGCTCCTATAATTCACCCCTCCACTTT. Translating it yields CASSYSDSSYNSPLHF.

This rearrangement joins TRBV7-9 to TRBJ2-7; D possibly corresponds to TRBD1 (7 bases). This CDR3 comprises 14 residues. The V gene's germline CDR1 is SEHNR and CDR2 FQNEAQ (reference sequence). The ends were cut back, 3 bases at V and 4 bases at J, with 13 bases in the middle. The CDR3 DNA reads TGTGCCAGCAGCTTGGGGGGACAGCCTTACGAGCAGTACTTC. It translates to CASSLGGQPYEQYF.

Concerning this clone: The identical CDR3 is also encoded by other nucleotide sequences in the sample. V usage is TRBV4-3 and J usage is TRBJ1-1, with a weak D call TRBD1 (5 bases). Trimming pared 0 bases from V and 1 base from J, leaving 9 bases between. There are 15 residues in the CDR3. From germline, CDR1 is LGHNA and CDR2 YSLEER. The CDR3 reads CASSQDRGGNTEAFF. CDR3 bases: TGCGCCAGCAGCCAAGATCGGGGGGGGAACACTGAAGCTTTCTTT.

The chain recombines TRBV7-9 with TRBJ1-4; weak D call: TRBD1 (6 bases). CDR3 size: 15 residues. V lost 5 bases and J lost 5, with 15 bases in between. Germline CDR1 and CDR2: SEHNR and FQNEAQ (reference sequence). The CDR3 region is CASSPPGGGNEKLFF. CDR3 sequence (DNA): TGTGCCAGCAGCCCCCCGGGAGGGGGGAATGAAAAACTGTTTTTT.

This sequence joins TRBV29-1 and TRBJ2-7, with TRBD1 as a possible D gene (5 bases). Germline V gene lookup returns CDR1 SQVTM and CDR2 ANQGSEA. Trimming removed 3 bases from V and 1 base from J, with 7 bases in between. This CDR3 spans 12 amino acids. The CDR3 DNA sequence: TGCAGCGTTGAGCAGGGATCCTACGAGCAGTACTTC. This encodes CSVEQGSYEQYF.

The V and J genes are TRBV5-1 and TRBJ1-1, with D perhaps matching TRBD1 (6 bases). Germline values: CDR1 SGHRS, CDR2 YFSETQ. V lost 0 bases, J lost 2 bases, and 11 bases lay in between. The CDR3 runs 15 residues. As DNA, the CDR3 is TGCGCCAGCAGCTTGGATTTACAGGGTAACACTGAAGCTTTCTTT. Its protein product is CASSLDLQGNTEAFF.

Concerning this clone itself: The same CDR3 can be traced to other DNA sequences in this sample. The chain combines TRBV11-2 with TRBJ2-7, with 9 bases lining up with TRBD1. V gave up 5 bases and J gave up 3 bases; unmatched junction bases: 5. Germline CDR1 SGHAT, CDR2 FQNNGV. The CDR3 length is 14 residues. CDR3 sequence reads: CASSPGTGSYEQYF. CDR3 DNA: TGTGCCAGCAGCCCCGGGACAGGGAGCTACGAGCAGTACTTC.

The rearrangement uses TRBV9 and TRBJ2-2; D might be TRBD2 (8 bases). CDR3 size: 17 residues. Trimming took off 3 bases at V and 2 bases at J, with 17 bases between the two ends. The germline V gene encodes CDR1 SGDLS and CDR2 YYNGEE. In DNA, the CDR3 is TGTGCCAGCAGCGCGGGGGGGGACAGCCCCAACACCGGGGAGCTGTTTTTT. This codes for CASSAGGDSPNTGELFF.

V gene TRBV7-9 combines with J gene TRBJ1-3; possible D gene TRBD1, 5 bases. V gave up 1 base and J gave up 3 bases, with 10 bases separating them. The germline V gene encodes CDR1 SEHNR and CDR2 FQNEAQ (reference sequence). The CDR3 is 15 amino acids. The CDR3 sequence is CASSLDGGVGNTIYF. The CDR3 nucleotides are TGTGCCAGCAGCTTAGATGGAGGGGTTGGAAACACCATATATTTT.

The chain has TRBV9 and TRBJ2-6; D unresolved. With 3 bases removed from V and 2 bases from J, the gap between germline ends came to 18 bases. This CDR3 has 18 residues. Germline V gene sequence: CDR1 SGDLS, CDR2 YYNGEE. CDR3 region: CASSARIPRAAGANVLTF. CDR3 sequence (DNA): TGTGCCAGCAGCGCTCGAATCCCCCGAGCTGCTGGGGCCAACGTCCTGACTTTC.

Concerning this clone itself: A read error may produce the germline difference seen at one junction end. The rearrangement uses TRBV18 and TRBJ1-2; TRBD1 aligns across 7 bases. This CDR3 is built from 11 residues. CDR1 and CDR2 from the germline V gene are KGHSH and LQKENI. The CDR3: CASSPGQVFFF. DNA for the CDR3: TGTGCCAGCTCACCAGGACAGGTTTTTTTCTTC.

This sequence joins TRBV4-3 and TRBJ1-3; 8 bases fit TRBD1. In germline, CDR1 is LGHNA, CDR2 YSLEER. Germline trimming cut 2 bases from V and 1 base from J; bases unmatched to any gene: 7. This CDR3 is built from 17 residues. This CDR3 reads CASSQSLQGVSGNTIYF. The DNA of the CDR3 is TGCGCCAGCAGCCAATCACTACAGGGGGTTTCTGGAAACACCATATATTTT.

Comment on this clone: The same CDR3 can be traced to other DNA sequences in this sample. V gene TRBV30 combines with J gene TRBJ1-2; D not resolved. V was pared by 1 base and J by 8 bases, with 8 bases between. This CDR3 comprises 11 residues. Germline lookup yields CDR1 GTSNPN and CDR2 SVGIG (reference sequence). Written as DNA, the CDR3 is TGTGCCTGGAGTGAGGGAGGCGGCTACACCTTC. It yields the protein CAWSEGGGYTF.

Here the CDR3 DNA reads TGTGCCAGTAGATTACAGGGCACCGACGTTTTTGAGCAGTACTTC. Protein sequence: CASRLQGTDVFEQYF. The chain employs TRBV19 and TRBJ2-7; the D gene is possibly TRBD1 (6 bases). Germline values: CDR1 LNHDA, CDR2 SQIVND (reference sequence). V lost 6 bases and J 7 bases, leaving 22 bases between the germline ends. CDR3 length equals 15 residues.

This chain joins TRBV25-1 and TRBJ1-1; a weak D match, TRBD1 (6 bases). CDR1 MGHDK and CDR2 SYGVNS come from the germline V gene. The CDR3 runs to 11 residues. Trimming took off 4 bases at V and 7 bases at J, with 7 bases between the two ends. CDR3 residues: CASSAQGEAFF. The CDR3 bases are TGTGCCAGCAGTGCACAGGGTGAAGCTTTCTTT.

This clone came up once. This sequence joins TRBV11-2 and TRBJ2-5; D not certain. The CDR3 loop spans 11 amino acids. Germline V lookup: CDR1 SGHAT, CDR2 FQNNGV. V was cut by 1 base and J by 5 bases, with 2 bases left in between. DNA for the CDR3: TGTGCCAGCAGCTTAGCGGAGACCCAGTACTTC. Translating it yields CASSLAETQYF.

This chain uses TRBV27 with TRBJ1-2; D gene ambiguous. V shed 10 bases and J shed 4 bases, with 10 bases lying between them. The CDR3 has 11 amino acids. The germline CDR1 and CDR2 sequences are MNHEY and SMNVEV (reference sequence). The CDR3 DNA reads as TGTGCCACCTTGAGTAGCTATGGCTACACCTTC. Its protein is CATLSSYGYTF.

The gene calls are TRBV6-8 and TRBJ1-5; D call uncertain. V was shortened by 6 bases and J by 3 bases, with 12 bases between the two germline ends. Germline V lookup: CDR1 MNHGY, CDR2 SAAAGT. The CDR3 length is 14 residues. The CDR3 loop is CASRPGLINQPQHF. The CDR3 nucleotides are TGTGCCAGCAGACCTGGACTGATCAATCAGCCCCAGCATTTT.

The chain combines TRBV10-3 with TRBJ2-3; 9 bases fit TRBD1. The trim removed 8 bases at V and 3 bases at J, leaving 6 bases unmatched. Looked up from germline, CDR1 is ENHRY and CDR2 is SYGVKD. This CDR3 is 14 amino acids long. Written as DNA, the CDR3 is TGTGCCATCGCGGACAGGGGAGTAACAGATACGCAGTATTTT. It yields the protein CAIADRGVTDTQYF.

This chain joins TRBV7-8 and TRBJ1-2; 8 bases align to TRBD1. CDR1 SGHVS and CDR2 FQNEAQ come from the germline V gene. Trimming cost V 2 bases and J 4 bases; bases outside gene matches: 3. This CDR3 is 14 amino acids long. CDR3 sequence: CASSLSGGGYGYTF. The CDR3 DNA reads as TGTGCCAGCAGCTTATCAGGGGGCGGCTATGGCTACACCTTC.

This chain joins TRBV29-1 and TRBJ2-7, with no clear D. The V gene lost 3 bases and the J gene lost 0 bases, with 18 bases spanning the gap. This CDR3 spans 16 amino acids. Germline CDR1 is SQVTM and CDR2 is ANQGSEA. In DNA form, the CDR3 reads TGCAGCGTTGATCTTTCGGGTGAGACGGGCTCCTACGAGCAGTACTTC. Its translation: CSVDLSGETGSYEQYF.

V is TRBV20-1 and J is TRBJ1-1; D unclear. Germline-derived CDR1 and CDR2 are DFQATT and SNEGSKA (reference sequence). Trimming left V 6 bases short and J 3 bases short, with 8 bases between. The CDR3 extends over 11 amino acids. The CDR3 region is CSAEDYTEAFF. The CDR3, as DNA: TGCAGTGCAGAGGATTACACTGAAGCTTTCTTT.

The chain uses TRBV7-6 and TRBJ2-1; 15 bases map to TRBD2. This CDR3 spans 19 amino acids. Trimming took 4 bases from V and 2 from J; bases not matched to a gene: 9. Germline V gene data show CDR1 as SGHVS and CDR2 as FNYEAQ. The CDR3 is CASSSEPGTSGGPYNEQFF. The CDR3 DNA is TGTGCCAGCAGCTCAGAACCTGGGACTAGCGGGGGGCCCTACAATGAGCAGTTCTTC.

The chain joins TRBV6-5 to TRBJ1-2; D not resolved. From germline, CDR1 is MNHEY and CDR2 SVGAGI. This CDR3 spans 13 amino acids. V lost 2 bases to trimming and J lost 7 bases, with 11 bases between them. The CDR3, as DNA: TGTGCCAGCAGTTACGCGGACTCCCCTGGCTACACCTTC. It encodes CASSYADSPGYTF.

The V and J genes are TRBV27 and TRBJ2-3; a weak D match, TRBD2 (5 bases). CDR3 length: 15 amino acids. Germline V gene data show CDR1 as MNHEY and CDR2 as SMNVEV (reference sequence). V lost 6 bases and J 0 bases, leaving 13 bases between the germline ends. CDR3 amino acids: CASSLPGGSTDTQYF. The DNA for the CDR3 is TGTGCCAGCAGCCTCCCCGGCGGGAGCACAGATACGCAGTATTTT.

Concerning this clone: Other DNA sequences within the sample encode an identical CDR3. The chain joins TRBV27 to TRBJ1-1, with D possibly being TRBD1 (5 bases). The CDR3 sequence is 11 residues long. Germline CDR1 is MNHEY and CDR2 is SMNVEV (reference sequence). Trimming took off 5 bases at V and 4 bases at J, with 5 bases between the two ends. The CDR3 here is CASSRGTEAFF. CDR3 in DNA: TGTGCCAGCAGTAGGGGCACTGAAGCTTTCTTT.

The chain joins TRBV27 to TRBJ2-1; 9 bases fit TRBD2. Germline CDR1 reads MNHEY; CDR2 reads SMNVEV (reference sequence). The J segment lost 7 bases and the V segment lost 5 bases, leaving 6 bases of the junction unmatched. The CDR3 extends over 14 amino acids. In nucleotides, the CDR3 is TGTGCCAGCAGTCTGAGCGGGGGGTGGAATGAGCAGTTCTTC. This sequence encodes CASSLSGGWNEQFF.

The chain recombines TRBV27 with TRBJ2-7, with 8 bases aligning to TRBD2. The CDR3 runs 15 residues. Germline CDR1 MNHEY, CDR2 SMNVEV (reference sequence). V trimming: 2 bases; J trimming: 2 bases; junction bases outside the gene matches: 5. Here the CDR3 DNA reads TGTGCCAGCAGTTTAAGAGCGGGGGAGACCTACGAGCAGTACTTC. Protein sequence: CASSLRAGETYEQYF.

The V and J genes are TRBV5-1 and TRBJ2-7, with TRBD1 as a possible D gene (5 bases). V lost 4 bases to trimming and J lost 3 bases, with 14 bases between them. The CDR3 has 14 residues. Germline CDR1 is SGHRS and CDR2 is YFSETQ. The CDR3 nucleotides are TGCGCCAGCAGCCCGGAATGGCAGGGCTACGAGCAGTACTTC. This sequence encodes CASSPEWQGYEQYF.

V gene TRBV6-5 combines with J gene TRBJ1-5; 9 positions match TRBD1. V shed 8 bases, J shed 2 bases, and the junction held 1 base outside the gene matches. Germline V gene sequence: CDR1 MNHEY, CDR2 SVGAGI. The CDR3 length is 13 residues. The CDR3, as DNA: TGTGCCAGCCGGACAGGGGGCAATCAGCCCCAGCATTTT. Its translation: CASRTGGNQPQHF.

This rearrangement joins TRBV15 to TRBJ1-2, with D perhaps TRBD1 (6 bases). V lost 0 bases and J lost 8, with 13 bases in between. CDR1 is LNHNV and CDR2 is YYDKDF in the germline V gene (reference sequence). The CDR3 is 14 residues long. CDR3 region: CATSRDLAGDGYTF. CDR3 DNA sequence: TGTGCCACCAGCAGAGATTTAGCAGGGGACGGCTACACCTTC.